The clone carrying this T cell receptor (beta chain) was seen only a few times. Trimming cost V 0 bases and J 1 base, with 11 bases left between them. Germline-derived CDR1 and CDR2 are DFQATT and SNEGSKA (reference sequence). The CDR3 is made up of 15 amino acids. TCRdb redid the calling of the RT-PCR reads with MiXCR, one entry per CDR3 protein. The table records about 680,000 distinct CDR3 sequences, 14% of them present only once. This chain joins TRBV20-1 and TRBJ2-3; D tentatively fits TRBD1 or TRBD2 (5 bases each). Material: memory CD4+ T cells from blood. The clonotype originates from a female donor in good health, serving as a healthy control. CDR3 sequence (DNA): TGCAGTGCTAGAGATCCACTAGGGGGCACAGATACGCAGTATTTT. Its translation: CSARDPLGGTDTQYF.